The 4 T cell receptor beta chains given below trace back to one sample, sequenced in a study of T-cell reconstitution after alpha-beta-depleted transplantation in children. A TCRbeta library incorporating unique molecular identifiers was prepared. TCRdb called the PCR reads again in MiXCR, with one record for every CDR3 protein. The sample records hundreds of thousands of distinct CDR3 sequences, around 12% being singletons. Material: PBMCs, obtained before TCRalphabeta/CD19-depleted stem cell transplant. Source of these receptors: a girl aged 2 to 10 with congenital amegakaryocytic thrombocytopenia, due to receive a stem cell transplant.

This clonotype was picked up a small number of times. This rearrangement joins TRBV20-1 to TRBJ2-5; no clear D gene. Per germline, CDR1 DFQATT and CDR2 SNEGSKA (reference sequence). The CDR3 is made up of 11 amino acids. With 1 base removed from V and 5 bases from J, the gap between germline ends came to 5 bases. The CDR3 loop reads CSARAAETQYF. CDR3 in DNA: TGCAGTGCTAGAGCAGCGGAGACCCAGTACTTC.

CDR3 residues: CASSSSVPYADEQYF. CDR3 DNA sequence: TGTGCCAGCAGTTCCTCTGTACCCTATGCTGACGAGCAGTACTTC. This rearrangement joins TRBV6-5 to TRBJ2-7; D is ambiguous. The CDR3 spans 15 residues. V was trimmed by 4 bases and J by 5 bases, leaving 18 bases between them. Germline-derived CDR1 and CDR2 are MNHEY and SVGAGI.

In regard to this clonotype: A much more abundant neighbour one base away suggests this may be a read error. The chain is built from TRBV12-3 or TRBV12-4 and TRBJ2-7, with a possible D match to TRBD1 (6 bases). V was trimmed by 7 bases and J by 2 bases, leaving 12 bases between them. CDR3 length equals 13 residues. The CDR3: CASIKQGTYEQYF. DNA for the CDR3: TGTGCCAGCATCAAACAGGGTACCTACGAGCAGTACTTC.

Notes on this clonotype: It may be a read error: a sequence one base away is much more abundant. The CDR3 region has the DNA TGCAGTGCTAGAGATGGACTAGAGACCCGGTACTTC. This gives the protein CSARDGLETRYF. The chain uses TRBV20-1 and TRBJ2-5, with 7 bases fitting TRBD2. CDR1 and CDR2 from the germline V gene are DFQATT and SNEGSKA (reference sequence). This CDR3 is built from 12 residues.